This TCR beta chain was sequenced in a study of T cells in Graves' hyperthyroidism and ophthalmopathy. Researchers took RNA transcripts and amplified the TCR beta CDR3 regions from them. Initially, a first-round RT-PCR of the TCR CDR3 employed the HTBI primer set. Via MiXCR, TCRdb re-called the multiplex PCR reads, giving one row per CDR3 protein. The sample yields 330,000 or so distinct CDR3 sequences, 15% to 20% seen once. Ophthalmopathy cases scored 3 or more on the Clinical Activity Score and 4 or more on NOSPECS grade, with duration below 3 months. This clonotype was seen repeatedly, ten times or more. Its antigen is unidentified. Germline V gene lookup returns CDR1 SGHAT and CDR2 FQNNGV. The V gene end was trimmed by 4 bases and the J gene end by 4 bases; junction bases not matched to a gene: 10. The CDR3 consists of 16 residues. General study points: Through a model of 13 V-J features, ophthalmopathy was separated from stable hyperthyroidism.

V gene TRBV11-2 combines with J gene TRBJ2-7; the match to TRBD1 covers 10 bases. The specimen sequenced was blood. The source of this sequence is a woman in her thirties or forties with Graves' ophthalmopathy. CDR3 in amino acids: CASSSFPGQGMYEQYF. The CDR3 bases are TGTGCCAGCAGCTCTTTTCCGGGACAGGGGATGTACGAGCAGTACTTC.